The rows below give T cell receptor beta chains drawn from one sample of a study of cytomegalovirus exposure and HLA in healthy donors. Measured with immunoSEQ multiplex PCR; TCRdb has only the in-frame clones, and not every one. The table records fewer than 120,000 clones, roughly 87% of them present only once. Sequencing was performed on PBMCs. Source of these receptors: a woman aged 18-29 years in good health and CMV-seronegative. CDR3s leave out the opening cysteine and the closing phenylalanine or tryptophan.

ASSHPGQGADTEAF,TRBJ1-1,TRBV18
ASRLAGGYEQY,TRBJ2-7,TRBV28
ASSARQGNQPQH,TRBJ1-5,TRBV11-2
ASSEKTGSPGELF,TRBJ2-2,TRBV10-1
ASRGAASGNTIY,TRBJ1-3,TRBV6-5
ASSVNDSLAYEQY,TRBJ2-7,TRBV7-3
ASSQPTGTEAF,TRBJ1-1,TRBV4-2
AWTVGQGADTQY,TRBJ2-3,TRBV30
ASRKTGTSHEQY,TRBJ2-7,TRBV7-2
ASSLRGWGQTEAF,TRBJ1-1,TRBV28
ASSDRVHSPLH,TRBJ1-6,TRBV10-2
ASSFSLGLSGGSNEQF,TRBJ2-1,TRBV7-9
AWRTSGARSSYNEQF,TRBJ2-1,TRBV30
ASSESVAGADTQY,TRBJ2-3,TRBV10-1
ASSIISGGRNEKLF,TRBJ1-4,TRBV19
ASSLRLSDTQY,TRBJ2-3,TRBV7-9
ASSVSGVWGNTEAF,TRBJ1-1,TRBV27
ASSASYNEQF,TRBJ2-1,TRBV5-4
ASSYSEGQPQH,TRBJ1-5,TRBV6-5
ASSLTAGREAF,TRBJ1-1,TRBV7-6
ASSEPTGDEKLF,TRBJ1-4,TRBV25-1
ASSGYRDSNQPQH,TRBJ1-5,TRBV27
ASSSGTGLGNTIY,TRBJ1-3,TRBV7-9
AIRPGQGSYEQY,TRBJ2-7,TRBV10-3
ASSNPGGGGETQY,TRBJ2-5,TRBV21-1
AWEGYLSGSYEQY,TRBJ2-7,TRBV30
ASSLEGPYGYT,TRBJ1-2,TRBV5-4